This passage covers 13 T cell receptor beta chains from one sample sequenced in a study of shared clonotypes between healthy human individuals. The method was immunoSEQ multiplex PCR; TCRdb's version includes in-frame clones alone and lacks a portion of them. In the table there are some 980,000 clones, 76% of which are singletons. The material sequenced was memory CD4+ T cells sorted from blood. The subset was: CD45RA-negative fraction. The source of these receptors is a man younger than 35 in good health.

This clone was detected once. The CDR3 bases are TGTGCCTGGGCGACCGGGACAGGGCTCTACAATGAGCAGTTCTTC. This translates into CAWATGTGLYNEQFF. This rearrangement joins TRBV30 to TRBJ2-1, with 9 bases that match TRBD1. The CDR3 is 15 amino acids. Germline CDR1 GTSNPN, CDR2 SVGIG (reference sequence). Trimming cost V 5 bases and J 3 bases; bases outside gene matches: 8. Using reference TRBV30 and TRBJ2-1 for the parts outside the CDR3, the full variable domain is SQTIHQWPATLVQPVGSPLSLECTVEGTSNPNLYWYRQAAGRGLQLLFYSVGIGQISSEVPQNLSASRPQDRQFILSSKKLLLSDSGFYLCAWATGTGLYNEQFFGPGTRLTVL.

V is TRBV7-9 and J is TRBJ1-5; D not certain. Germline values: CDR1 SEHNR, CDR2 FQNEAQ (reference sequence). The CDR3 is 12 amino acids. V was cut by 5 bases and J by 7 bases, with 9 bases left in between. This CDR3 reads CASSPSDQPQHF. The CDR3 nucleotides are TGTGCCAGCAGCCCAAGCGACCAGCCCCAGCATTTT. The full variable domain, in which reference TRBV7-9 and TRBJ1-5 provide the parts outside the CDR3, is DTGVSQNPRHKITKRGQNVTFRCDPISEHNRLYWYRQTLGQGPEFLTYFQNEAQLEKSRLLSDRFSAERPKGSFSTLEIQRTEQGDSAMYLCASSPSDQPQHFGDGTRLSIL.

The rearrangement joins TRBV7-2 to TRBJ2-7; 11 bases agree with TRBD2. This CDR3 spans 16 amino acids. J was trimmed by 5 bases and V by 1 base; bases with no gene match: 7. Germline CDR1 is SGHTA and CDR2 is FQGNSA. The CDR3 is CASSLDWSSGRNEQYF. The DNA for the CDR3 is TGTGCCAGCAGCTTAGATTGGTCTAGCGGGAGGAACGAGCAGTACTTC.

The CDR3 DNA follows: TGTGCCAGCAGTTTTGACAGGAATCAGCCCCAGCATTTT. Its translation: CASSFDRNQPQHF. The chain joins TRBV6-1 to TRBJ1-5; tentative D call: TRBD1 (6 bases). Germline V gives CDR1 MNHNS, CDR2 SASEGT. The CDR3 totals 13 residues. Trimming took off 5 bases at V and 4 bases at J, with 9 bases between the two ends.

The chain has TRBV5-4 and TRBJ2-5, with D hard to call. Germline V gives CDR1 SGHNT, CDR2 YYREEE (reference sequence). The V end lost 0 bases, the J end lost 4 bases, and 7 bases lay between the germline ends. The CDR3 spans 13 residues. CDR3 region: CASSLVGLETQYF. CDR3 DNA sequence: TGTGCCAGCAGCTTGGTAGGGTTAGAGACCCAGTACTTC.

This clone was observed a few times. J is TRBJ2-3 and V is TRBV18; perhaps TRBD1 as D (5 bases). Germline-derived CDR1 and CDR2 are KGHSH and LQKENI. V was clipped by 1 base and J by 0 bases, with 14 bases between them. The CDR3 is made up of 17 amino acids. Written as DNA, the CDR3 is TGTGCCAGCTCACCACGTCCAAGGGGCGAGAGCACAGATACGCAGTATTTT. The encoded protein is CASSPRPRGESTDTQYF.

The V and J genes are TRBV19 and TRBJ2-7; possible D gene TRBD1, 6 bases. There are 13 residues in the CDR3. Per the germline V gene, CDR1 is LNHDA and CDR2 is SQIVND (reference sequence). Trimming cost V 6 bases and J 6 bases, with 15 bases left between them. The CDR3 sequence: CASSQQGMGEQYF. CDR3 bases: TGTGCCAGTAGCCAACAGGGTATGGGCGAGCAGTACTTC.

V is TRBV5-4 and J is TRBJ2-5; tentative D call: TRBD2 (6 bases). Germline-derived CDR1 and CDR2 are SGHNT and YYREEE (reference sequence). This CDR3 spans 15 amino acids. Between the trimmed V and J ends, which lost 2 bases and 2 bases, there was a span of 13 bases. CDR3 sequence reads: CASSFNTGTQETQYF. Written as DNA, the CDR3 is TGTGCCAGCAGCTTCAACACCGGGACTCAAGAGACCCAGTACTTC.

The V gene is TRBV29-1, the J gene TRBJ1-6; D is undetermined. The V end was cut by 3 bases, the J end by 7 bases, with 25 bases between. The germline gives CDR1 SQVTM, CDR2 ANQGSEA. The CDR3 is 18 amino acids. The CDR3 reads CSVDQYRLSMGKNSPLHF. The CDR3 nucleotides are TGCAGCGTTGATCAGTATAGGTTAAGTATGGGGAAAAATTCACCCCTCCACTTT.

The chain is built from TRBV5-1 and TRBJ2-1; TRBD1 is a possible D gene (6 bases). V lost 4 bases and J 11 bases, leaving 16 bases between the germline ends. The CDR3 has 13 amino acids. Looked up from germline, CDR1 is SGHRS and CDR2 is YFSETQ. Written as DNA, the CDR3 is TGCGCCAGCAGCGCCGACAGGAACAGCCAGCAGTTCTTC. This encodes CASSADRNSQQFF. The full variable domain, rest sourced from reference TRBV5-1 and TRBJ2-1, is KAGVTQTPRYLIKTRGQQVTLSCSPISGHRSVSWYQQTPGQGLQFLFEYFSETQRNKGNFPGRFSGRQFSNSRSEMNVSTLELGDSALYLCASSADRNSQQFFGPGTRLTVL.

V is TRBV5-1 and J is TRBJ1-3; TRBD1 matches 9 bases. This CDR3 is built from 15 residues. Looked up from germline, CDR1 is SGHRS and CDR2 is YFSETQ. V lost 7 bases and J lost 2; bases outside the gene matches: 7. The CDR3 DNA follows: TGCGCCAGCGCCCTCGGGACAGGGCCTGGAAACACCATATATTTT. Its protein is CASALGTGPGNTIYF.

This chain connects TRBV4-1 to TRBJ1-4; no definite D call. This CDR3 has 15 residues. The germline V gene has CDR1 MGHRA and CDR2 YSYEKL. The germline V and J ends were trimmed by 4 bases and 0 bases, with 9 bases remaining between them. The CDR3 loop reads CASSRPGTTNEKLFF. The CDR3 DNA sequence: TGCGCCAGCAGCCGTCCAGGAACAACTAATGAAAAACTGTTTTTT.

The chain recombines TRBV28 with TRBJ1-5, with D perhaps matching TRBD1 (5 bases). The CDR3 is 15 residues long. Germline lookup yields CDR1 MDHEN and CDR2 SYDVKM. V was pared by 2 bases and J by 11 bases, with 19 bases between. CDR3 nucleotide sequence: TGTGCCAGCAGTTTAGTGGATCGGGGCGCTGCGGCCCAGCATTTT. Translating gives CASSLVDRGAAAQHF.